The next 15 T cell receptor beta chains were all read from a single sample in a study of T cells after yellow fever vaccination. One entry per CDR3 protein results from TCRdb running MiXCR on the 5' RACE reads. The sample contains a few hundred thousand distinct CDR3 sequences, approximately 18% of which appear only once. This specimen consisted of PBMCs, obtained before the yellow fever booster vaccination. These receptors all come from a man younger than 35 who received the YFV17D yellow fever vaccine.

The J gene is TRBJ2-7, the V gene TRBV4-2, with TRBD1 matching over 11 bases. CDR3 size: 20 residues. The V segment lost 2 bases and the J segment 0 bases; nucleotides outside the gene matches: 15. Germline V gives CDR1 LGHNA, CDR2 YNFKEQ. For the CDR3, the DNA is TGTGCCAGCAGCCAAAGGACAGGGGGCGCGGGGCGCCTGGTCTCCTACGAGCAGTACTTC. It encodes CASSQRTGGAGRLVSYEQYF.

In this sample, this clonotype turned up once. The chain is built from TRBV6-2 or TRBV6-3 and TRBJ1-1, with TRBD1 matching 8 bases. The junction had 11 bases not matched to a gene; V was cut back by 2 bases and J by 0 bases. Germline V gives CDR1 MNHEY, CDR2 SVGEGT. This CDR3 is 18 amino acids long. The CDR3 sequence: CASSYHLTGTGLNTEAFF. The CDR3 DNA is TGTGCCAGCAGTTACCATTTGACCGGGACAGGCCTGAACACTGAAGCTTTCTTT.

This clonotype has only a few counts. The chain links TRBV7-9 to TRBJ2-1; 7 positions match TRBD1. Germline CDR1 and CDR2: SEHNR and FQNEAQ (reference sequence). The CDR3 contains 14 residues. With 5 bases clipped from V and 8 bases from J, the junction kept 9 bases outside the gene matches. CDR3: CASSIGTARDEQFF. The CDR3, as DNA: TGTGCCAGCAGCATTGGGACAGCTCGCGATGAGCAGTTCTTC.

The table lists this clonotype with a few counts. The chain employs TRBV4-2 and TRBJ1-1, with 9 nucleotides matching TRBD1. Per the germline V gene, CDR1 is LGHNA and CDR2 is YNFKEQ. J lost 1 base, V lost 0 bases, and 3 bases had no gene match. The CDR3 extends over 16 amino acids. The CDR3 is CASSQDLTGGNTEAFF. CDR3 nucleotide sequence: TGTGCCAGCAGCCAAGACCTGACAGGGGGGAACACTGAAGCTTTCTTT.

The V call is TRBV11-2, the J call TRBJ2-5; tentative D call: TRBD2 (6 bases). Trimming removed 2 bases at V and 2 bases at J, with 18 bases between. Germline V gene data show CDR1 as SGHAT and CDR2 as FQNNGV. The CDR3 runs 17 residues. CDR3 in amino acids: CASSLYFSAGFQETQYF. The DNA of the CDR3 is TGTGCCAGCAGCTTATATTTTAGCGCGGGGTTTCAAGAGACCCAGTACTTC. Filled out from reference TRBV11-2 and TRBJ2-5, the complete variable domain reads EAGVAQSPRYKIIEKRQSVAFWCNPISGHATLYWYQQILGQGPKLLIQFQNNGVVDDSQLPKDRFSAERLKGVDSTLKIQPAKLEDSAVYLCASSLYFSAGFQETQYFGPGTRLLVL.

This clonotype was seen a handful of times. The chain joins TRBV10-1 to TRBJ1-6; D gene uncertain. Per the germline V gene, CDR1 is WNHNN and CDR2 is SYGVQD (reference sequence). This CDR3 is built from 12 residues. Deletions cut 4 bases from V and 12 bases from J, with 10 bases between. The CDR3 spells CASSVGSGPLHF. The DNA of the CDR3 is TGCGCCAGCAGTGTGGGTTCGGGACCCCTCCACTTT.

The chain uses TRBV7-9 and TRBJ2-3; 8 bases fit TRBD2. CDR1 SEHNR and CDR2 FQNEAQ come from the germline V gene (reference sequence). The CDR3 is 16 residues long. V shed 7 bases, J shed 2 bases, and the junction held 11 bases outside the gene matches. DNA for the CDR3: TGTGCCAGCACCGAAAGGGCGGGGGGTATCACAGATACGCAGTATTTT. Its protein is CASTERAGGITDTQYF.

The J gene is TRBJ1-3, the V gene TRBV5-6; weak D call: TRBD1 (6 bases). V was shortened by 9 bases and J by 7 bases, with 17 bases between the two germline ends. The CDR3 runs to 13 residues. CDR1 SGHDT and CDR2 YYEEEE come from the germline V gene. As DNA, the CDR3 is TGTGCCACTATACCGGACAGAATCAACACCATATATTTT. Translation gives CATIPDRINTIYF.

The table lists this clonotype with many counts. This chain connects TRBV20-1 to TRBJ2-5, with 12 bases lining up with TRBD2. The germline CDR1 and CDR2 sequences are DFQATT and SNEGSKA (reference sequence). The V and J ends lost 6 bases and 3 bases, in that order; junction bases with no gene match: 5. The CDR3 spans 14 residues. The DNA for the CDR3 is TGCAGTGCACCTCGGACTAGCGGGAAAGAGACCCAGTACTTC. Its protein is CSAPRTSGKETQYF.

Many counts were recorded for this clonotype. The V call is TRBV5-5, the J call TRBJ2-3; tentatively, D is TRBD1 (5 bases). The CDR3 spans 16 residues. V gave up 5 bases and J gave up 4 bases, with 20 bases separating them. Per germline, CDR1 SGHKS and CDR2 YYEKEE (reference sequence). The DNA of the CDR3 is TGTGCCAGCAGGAGCCGTAACAGGCTCTTACCAGATACGCAGTATTTT. Its protein product is CASRSRNRLLPDTQYF.

The sample holds a few counts of this clonotype. This chain connects TRBV7-2 to TRBJ2-7, with 12 bases fitting TRBD2. Germline-derived CDR1 and CDR2 are SGHTA and FQGNSA. The CDR3 runs to 13 residues. Germline trimming cut 8 bases from V and 6 bases from J; bases unmatched to any gene: 5. CDR3 in amino acids: CASASGGGSEQYF. DNA for the CDR3: TGTGCCAGCGCTAGCGGGGGGGGGAGCGAGCAGTACTTC.

The chain links TRBV2 to TRBJ2-3; D might be TRBD1 (6 bases). The CDR3 sequence is 14 residues long. V was shortened by 3 bases and J by 5 bases, with 12 bases between the two germline ends. Germline V lookup: CDR1 SNHLY, CDR2 FYNNEI. The CDR3 bases are TGTGCCAGCAGTGACAGGGGACGTAAAGATACGCAGTATTTT. The encoded protein is CASSDRGRKDTQYF.

This clonotype was recorded at least ten times. The chain joins TRBV2 to TRBJ2-5; tentative D call: TRBD2 (6 bases). Per germline, CDR1 SNHLY and CDR2 FYNNEI. The CDR3 spans 12 residues. V was trimmed by 6 bases and J by 5 bases, leaving 10 bases between them. Written as DNA, the CDR3 is TGTGCCAGCAGCGCGGGGTCGGAGACCCAGTACTTC. Amino acids: CASSAGSETQYF.

The chain combines TRBV29-1 with TRBJ1-5, with 8 bases aligning to TRBD1. Germline V gene sequence: CDR1 SQVTM, CDR2 ANQGSEA. The V gene end was trimmed by 7 bases and the J gene end by 5 bases; junction bases not matched to a gene: 4. This CDR3 spans 12 amino acids. The DNA for the CDR3 is TGCAGCGCCGCGGACAGGGATCAGCCCCAGCATTTT. Translating it yields CSAADRDQPQHF.

The chain joins TRBV20-1 to TRBJ2-3; D remains ambiguous. This CDR3 contains 15 residues. Trimming removed 5 bases from V and 6 bases from J, with 21 bases in between. Germline CDR1 and CDR2: DFQATT and SNEGSKA (reference sequence). The CDR3 region is CSAPPLSHTPDTQYF. CDR3 coding DNA: TGCAGTGCTCCCCCCCTTAGCCATACCCCGGATACGCAGTATTTT.